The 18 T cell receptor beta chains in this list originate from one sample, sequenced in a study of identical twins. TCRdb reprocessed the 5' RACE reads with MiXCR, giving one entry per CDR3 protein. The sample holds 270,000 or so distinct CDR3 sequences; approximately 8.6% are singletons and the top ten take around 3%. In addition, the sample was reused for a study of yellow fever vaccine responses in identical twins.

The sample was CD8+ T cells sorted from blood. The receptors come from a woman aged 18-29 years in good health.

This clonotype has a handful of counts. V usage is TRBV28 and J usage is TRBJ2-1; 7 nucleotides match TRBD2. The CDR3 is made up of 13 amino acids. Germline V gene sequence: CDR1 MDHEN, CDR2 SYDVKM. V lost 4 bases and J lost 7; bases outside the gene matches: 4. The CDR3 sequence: CASSSGLENEQFF. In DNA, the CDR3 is TGTGCCAGCAGTTCCGGACTAGAGAATGAGCAGTTCTTC.

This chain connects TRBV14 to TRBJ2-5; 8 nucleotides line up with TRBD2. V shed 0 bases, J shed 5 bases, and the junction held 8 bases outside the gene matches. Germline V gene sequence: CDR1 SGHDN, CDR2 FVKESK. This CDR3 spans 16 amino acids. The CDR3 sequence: CASSQEYSGREETQYF. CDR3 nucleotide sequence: TGTGCCAGCAGCCAAGAGTACAGCGGGAGAGAGGAGACCCAGTACTTC.

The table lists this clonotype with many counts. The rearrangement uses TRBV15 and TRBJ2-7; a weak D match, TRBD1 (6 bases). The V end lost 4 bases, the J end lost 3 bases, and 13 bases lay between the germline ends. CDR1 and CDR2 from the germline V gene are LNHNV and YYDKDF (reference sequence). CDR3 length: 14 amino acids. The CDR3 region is CATSNDRSFYEQYF. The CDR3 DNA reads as TGTGCCACCAGCAATGACAGGTCTTTCTACGAGCAGTACTTC.

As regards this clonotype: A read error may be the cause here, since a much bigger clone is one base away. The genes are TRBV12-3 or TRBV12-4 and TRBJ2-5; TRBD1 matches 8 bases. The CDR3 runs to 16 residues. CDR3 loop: CTSSAPGQGHQETQYF. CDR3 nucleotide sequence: TGTACCAGCAGTGCACCCGGACAGGGCCACCAAGAGACCCAGTACTTC.

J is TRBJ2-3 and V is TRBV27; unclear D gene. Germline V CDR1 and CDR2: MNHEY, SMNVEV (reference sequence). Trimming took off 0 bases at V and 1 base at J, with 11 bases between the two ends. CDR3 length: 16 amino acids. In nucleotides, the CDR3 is TGTGCCAGCAGTTTATCACCGCTAGGCGGCACAGATACGCAGTATTTT. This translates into CASSLSPLGGTDTQYF.

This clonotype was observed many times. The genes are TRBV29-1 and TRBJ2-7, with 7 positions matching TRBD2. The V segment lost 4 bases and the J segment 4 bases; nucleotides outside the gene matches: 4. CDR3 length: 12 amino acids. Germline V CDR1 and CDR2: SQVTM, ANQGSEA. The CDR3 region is CSVGGRGYEQYF. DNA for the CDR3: TGCAGCGTTGGCGGGAGAGGTTACGAGCAGTACTTC.

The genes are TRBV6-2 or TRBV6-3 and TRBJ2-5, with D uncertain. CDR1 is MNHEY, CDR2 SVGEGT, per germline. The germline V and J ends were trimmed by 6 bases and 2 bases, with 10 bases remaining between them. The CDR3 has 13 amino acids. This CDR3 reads CASRPQLQETQYF. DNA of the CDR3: TGTGCCAGCAGACCACAGCTTCAAGAGACCCAGTACTTC.

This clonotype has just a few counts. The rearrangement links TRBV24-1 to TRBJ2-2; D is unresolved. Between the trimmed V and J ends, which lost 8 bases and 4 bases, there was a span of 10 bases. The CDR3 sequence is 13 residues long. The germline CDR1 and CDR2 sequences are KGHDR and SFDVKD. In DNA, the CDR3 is TGTGCCACCACCTTAGGAGCCACCGGGGAGCTGTTTTTT. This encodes CATTLGATGELFF.

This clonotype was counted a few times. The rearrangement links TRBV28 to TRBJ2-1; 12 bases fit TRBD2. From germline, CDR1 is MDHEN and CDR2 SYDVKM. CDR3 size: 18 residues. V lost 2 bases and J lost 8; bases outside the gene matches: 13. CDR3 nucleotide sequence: TGTGCCAGCAGTTTAGGGGCTAGCGGGGGGGCCTTATTCGATGAGCAGTTCTTC. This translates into CASSLGASGGALFDEQFF.

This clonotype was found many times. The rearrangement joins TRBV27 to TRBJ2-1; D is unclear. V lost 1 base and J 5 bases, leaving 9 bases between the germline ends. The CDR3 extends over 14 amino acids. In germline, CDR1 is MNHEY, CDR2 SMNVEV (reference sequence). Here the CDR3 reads CASSLLGQNNEQFF. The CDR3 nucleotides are TGTGCCAGCAGTTTATTAGGCCAAAACAATGAGCAGTTCTTC.

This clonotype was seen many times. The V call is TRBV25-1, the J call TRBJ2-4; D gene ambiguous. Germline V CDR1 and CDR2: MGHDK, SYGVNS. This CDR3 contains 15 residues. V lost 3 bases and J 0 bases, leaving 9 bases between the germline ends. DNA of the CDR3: TGTGCCAGCAGTGAGTCCCATCTAGCCAAAAACATTCAGTACTTC. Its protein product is CASSESHLAKNIQYF.

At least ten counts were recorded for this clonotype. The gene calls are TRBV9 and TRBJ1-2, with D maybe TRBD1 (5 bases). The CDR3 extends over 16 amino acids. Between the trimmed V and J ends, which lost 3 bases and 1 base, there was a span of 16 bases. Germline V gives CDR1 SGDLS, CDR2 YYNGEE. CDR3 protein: CASSAGRGPGNYGYTF. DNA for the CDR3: TGTGCCAGCAGCGCTGGGAGGGGTCCGGGTAACTATGGCTACACCTTC.

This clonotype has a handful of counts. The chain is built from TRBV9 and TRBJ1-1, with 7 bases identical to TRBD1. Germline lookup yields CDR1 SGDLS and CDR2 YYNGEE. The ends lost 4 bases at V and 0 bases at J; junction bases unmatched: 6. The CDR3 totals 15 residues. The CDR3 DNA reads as TGTGCCAGCAGCCCAGGGACAGCCATGAACACTGAAGCTTTCTTT. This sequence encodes CASSPGTAMNTEAFF.

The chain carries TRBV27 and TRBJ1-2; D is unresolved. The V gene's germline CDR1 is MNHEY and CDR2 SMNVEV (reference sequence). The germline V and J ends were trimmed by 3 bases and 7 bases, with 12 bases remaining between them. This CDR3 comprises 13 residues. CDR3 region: CASSLLRGSGYTF. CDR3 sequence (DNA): TGTGCCAGCAGTTTGTTACGGGGAAGTGGCTACACCTTC.

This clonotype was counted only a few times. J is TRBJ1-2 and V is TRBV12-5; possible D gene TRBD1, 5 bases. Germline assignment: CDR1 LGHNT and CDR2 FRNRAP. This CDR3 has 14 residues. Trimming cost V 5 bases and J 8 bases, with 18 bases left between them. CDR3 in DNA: TGTGCTAGTGGTCCCCCGGTGCGGGGCTGGGGCTACACCTTC. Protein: CASGPPVRGWGYTF.

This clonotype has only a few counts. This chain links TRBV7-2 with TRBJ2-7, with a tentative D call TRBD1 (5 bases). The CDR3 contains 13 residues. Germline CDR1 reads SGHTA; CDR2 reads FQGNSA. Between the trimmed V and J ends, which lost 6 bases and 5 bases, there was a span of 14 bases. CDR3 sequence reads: CASRPRGGDEQYF. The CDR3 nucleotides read TGTGCCAGCAGACCTAGGGGTGGCGACGAGCAGTACTTC.

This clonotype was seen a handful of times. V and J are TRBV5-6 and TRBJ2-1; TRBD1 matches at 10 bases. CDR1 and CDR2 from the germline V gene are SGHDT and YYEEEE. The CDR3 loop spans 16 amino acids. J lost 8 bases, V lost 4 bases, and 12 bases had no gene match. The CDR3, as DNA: TGTGCCAGCAGCCAGAGATCCCGGGACAGGGGTTATGAGCAGTTCTTC. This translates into CASSQRSRDRGYEQFF. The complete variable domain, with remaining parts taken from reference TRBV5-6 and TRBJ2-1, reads DAGVTQSPTHLIKTRGQQVTLRCSPKSGHDTVSWYQQALGQGPQFIFQYYEEEERQRGNFPDRFSGHQFPNYSSELNVNALLLGDSALYLCASSQRSRDRGYEQFFGPGTRLTVL.

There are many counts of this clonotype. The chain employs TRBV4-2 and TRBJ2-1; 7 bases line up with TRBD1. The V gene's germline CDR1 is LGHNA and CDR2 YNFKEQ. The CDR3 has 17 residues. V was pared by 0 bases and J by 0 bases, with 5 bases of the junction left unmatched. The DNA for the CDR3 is TGTGCCAGCAGCCAAGACGTGGGACAGTTCTCCTACAATGAGCAGTTCTTC. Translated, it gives CASSQDVGQFSYNEQFF.